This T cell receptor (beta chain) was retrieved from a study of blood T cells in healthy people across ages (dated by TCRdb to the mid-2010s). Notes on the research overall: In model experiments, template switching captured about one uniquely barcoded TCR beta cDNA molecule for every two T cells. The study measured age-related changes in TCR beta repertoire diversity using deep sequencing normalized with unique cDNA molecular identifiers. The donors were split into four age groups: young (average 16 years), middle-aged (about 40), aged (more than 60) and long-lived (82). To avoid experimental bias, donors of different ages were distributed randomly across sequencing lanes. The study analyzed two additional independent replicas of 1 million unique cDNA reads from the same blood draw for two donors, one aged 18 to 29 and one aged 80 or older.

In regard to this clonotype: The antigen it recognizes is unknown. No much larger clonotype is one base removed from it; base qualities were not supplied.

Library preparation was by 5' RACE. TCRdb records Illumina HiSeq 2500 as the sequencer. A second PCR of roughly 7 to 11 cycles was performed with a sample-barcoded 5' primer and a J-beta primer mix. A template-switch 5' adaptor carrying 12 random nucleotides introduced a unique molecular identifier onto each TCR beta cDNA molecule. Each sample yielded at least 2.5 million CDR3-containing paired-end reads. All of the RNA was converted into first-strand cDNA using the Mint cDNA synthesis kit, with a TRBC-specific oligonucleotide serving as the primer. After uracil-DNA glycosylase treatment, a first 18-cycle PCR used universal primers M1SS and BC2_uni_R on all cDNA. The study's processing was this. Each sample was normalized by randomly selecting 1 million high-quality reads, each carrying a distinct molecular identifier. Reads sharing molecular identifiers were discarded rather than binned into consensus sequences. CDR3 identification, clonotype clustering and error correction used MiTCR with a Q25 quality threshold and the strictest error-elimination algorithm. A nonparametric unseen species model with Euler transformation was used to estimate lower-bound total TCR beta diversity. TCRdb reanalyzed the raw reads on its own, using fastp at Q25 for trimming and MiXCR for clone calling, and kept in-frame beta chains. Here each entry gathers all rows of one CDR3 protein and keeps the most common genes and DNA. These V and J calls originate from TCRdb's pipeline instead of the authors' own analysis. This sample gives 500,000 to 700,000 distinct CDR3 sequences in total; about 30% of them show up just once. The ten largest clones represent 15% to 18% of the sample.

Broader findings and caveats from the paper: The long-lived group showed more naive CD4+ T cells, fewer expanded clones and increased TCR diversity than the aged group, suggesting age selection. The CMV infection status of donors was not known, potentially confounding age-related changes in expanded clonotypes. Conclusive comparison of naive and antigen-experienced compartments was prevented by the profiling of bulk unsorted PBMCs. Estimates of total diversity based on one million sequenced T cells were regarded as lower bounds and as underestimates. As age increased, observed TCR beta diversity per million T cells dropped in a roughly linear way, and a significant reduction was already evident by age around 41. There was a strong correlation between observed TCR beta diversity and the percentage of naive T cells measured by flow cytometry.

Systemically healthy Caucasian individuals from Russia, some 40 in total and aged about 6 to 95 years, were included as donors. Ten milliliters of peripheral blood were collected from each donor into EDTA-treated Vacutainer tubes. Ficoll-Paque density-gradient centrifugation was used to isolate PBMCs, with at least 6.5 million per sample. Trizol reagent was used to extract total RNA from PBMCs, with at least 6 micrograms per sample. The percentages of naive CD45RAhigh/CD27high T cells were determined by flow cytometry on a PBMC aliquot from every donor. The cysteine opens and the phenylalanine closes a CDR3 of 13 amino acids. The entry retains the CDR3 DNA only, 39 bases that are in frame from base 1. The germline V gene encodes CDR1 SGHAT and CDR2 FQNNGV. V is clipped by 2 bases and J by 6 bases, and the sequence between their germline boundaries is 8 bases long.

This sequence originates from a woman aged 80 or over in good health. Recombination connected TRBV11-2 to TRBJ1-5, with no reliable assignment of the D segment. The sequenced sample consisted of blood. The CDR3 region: CASSLSESQPQHF. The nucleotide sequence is TGTGCCAGCAGCTTATCAGAAAGTCAGCCCCAGCATTTT.